This is a list of T cell receptor beta chains from one sample in a study of blood T cell repertoires in COVID-19. Assay used: immunoSEQ multiplex PCR; TCRdb lists only in-frame clones, some missing. This sample carries roughly 190,000 clones, around 82% of them seen once, and the ten largest clones take 4% to 6.5%. Input material: PBMCs or T cells enriched from blood (not recorded which). Source of these receptors: a woman aged 60-75 years with acute COVID-19. CDR3s leave out the opening cysteine and the closing phenylalanine or tryptophan.

v_call cdr3_aa
TRBV5-1 ASSLGGSGSDEQF
TRBV7-6 ASRGQGMETQY
TRBV10-3 AISGSTGSGYT
TRBV19 ASSLGGAFGANVLT
TRBV24-1 ATSDGRIPGTEAF
TRBV9 ASSDGTGGWLNYGYT
TRBV10-3 AIKTSADNEQF
TRBV9 ASSPGLAGAAGEQF
TRBV11-3 ASSALGGNEQY
TRBV19 ASSIGGLTHTGELF
TRBV7-2 ASSPPGQPYEQY
TRBV7-9 ASSLEGESYSPLH
TRBV4-3 ASSQDLGLGDYEQY
TRBV27 ASSFGTSLLPGELF
TRBV30 AWLRSRSGNTIY
TRBV10-3 AISERSMNTEAF
TRBV7-9 ASLPSGRRTGELF
TRBV4-3 ASSQETQGWGYYNEQF
TRBV4-2 ASSQGRQDRAKNIQY
TRBV6-5 ASSYEAGGNTIY
TRBV5-1 ASSQDRADQPQH
TRBV7-8 ASSLYGGGSNQPQH
TRBV12-3/TRBV12-4 ASSAPSGEQY
TRBV11-2 ASSRGRSRTEAF
TRBV19 ASSIQGADTQY
TRBV6-6 ASSPPRLAGAGETQY
TRBV7-2 ASSLARGGYQPQH
TRBV7-9 ASSPASGIQPQH
TRBV25-1 ASSESGANYGYT
TRBV28 ASSLGQGFHNEQF
TRBV5-5 ASSSWDSSTDTQY
TRBV5-1 ASSTGEENGYT
TRBV11-2 ASSSGQGLSSYGYT
TRBV16 ASSQWTSQETQY
TRBV29-1 SVLGGRGYGYT
TRBV19 ASSRGLGTHTGELF
TRBV24-1 ATSDLQGATETQY
TRBV19 ASSIAWGGETQY
TRBV10-3 AIKAAPTDTQY
TRBV19 ATENRGGGTDTQY